What follows are 14 T cell receptor beta chains derived from one specimen sequenced in a study of cytomegalovirus exposure and HLA in healthy donors. The study ran its PCR with 60 Vbeta and 13 Jbeta primers. Libraries were prepared by immunoSEQ multiplex PCR; TCRdb keeps only in-frame clonotypes and omits some of them. The sample has under 200,000 clones; 75% are singletons. Sequenced material: PBMCs. These receptors all stem from a male donor in good health and CMV-seronegative.

The chain combines TRBV4-3 with TRBJ2-1; 7 positions match TRBD2. This CDR3 has 15 amino acids. The ends lost 1 base at V and 10 bases at J; junction bases unmatched: 10. Germline CDR1 and CDR2: LGHNA and YSLEER. DNA of the CDR3: TGCGCCAGCAGCCAAGGACTAGCAGCCCCCTACGAGCAGTTCTTC. Its translation: CASSQGLAAPYEQFF.

The CDR3 region has the DNA TGTGCCAGCAGCGTAGCTAGCGGGAGCGCTTACGAGCAGTACTTC. Protein sequence: CASSVASGSAYEQYF. The gene calls are TRBV9 and TRBJ2-7; 10 bases map to TRBD2. The germline CDR1 and CDR2 sequences are SGDLS and YYNGEE. V lost 0 bases, J lost 4 bases, and 4 bases stayed unmatched. This CDR3 spans 15 amino acids.

This clone appeared a single time. The rearrangement uses TRBV18 and TRBJ2-3, with 10 bases matching TRBD1. The trim removed 1 base at V and 1 base at J, leaving 14 bases unmatched. The length of the CDR3 is 20 residues. CDR1 and CDR2 from the germline V gene are KGHSH and LQKENI. The CDR3 bases are TGTGCCAGCTCACCACAGCTGGGACAGGGGAGAAGGGGAGGCACAGATACGCAGTATTTT. Protein sequence: CASSPQLGQGRRGGTDTQYF.

This rearrangement joins TRBV6-7 to TRBJ1-3; a weak D match, TRBD1 (6 bases). TRBV6-7 has ORF status, its function being uncertain. Deletions cut 4 bases from V and 3 bases from J, with 16 bases between. CDR3 length equals 16 residues. The CDR3 region is CASSFFTGSVGNTIYF. The CDR3 DNA sequence: TGTGCCAGCAGTTTTTTTACAGGGTCGGTTGGAAACACCATATATTTT.

The table lists this clone with a few counts. This chain links TRBV9 with TRBJ2-3; 13 bases agree with TRBD2. The germline V gene encodes CDR1 SGDLS and CDR2 YYNGEE. This CDR3 is built from 16 residues. J lost 4 bases, V lost 0 bases, and 2 bases had no gene match. Here the CDR3 reads CASSVGTSGSADTQYF. The CDR3, as DNA: TGTGCCAGCAGCGTAGGGACTAGCGGGAGCGCAGATACGCAGTATTTT.

The chain is built from TRBV18 and TRBJ1-1, with D possibly being TRBD1 (5 bases). Trimming left V 2 bases short and J 1 base short, with 8 bases between. From germline, CDR1 is KGHSH and CDR2 LQKENI. This CDR3 has 14 residues. CDR3 DNA: TGTGCCAGCTCACCAAACGGGGGGAACACTGAAGCTTTCTTT. Translation gives CASSPNGGNTEAFF.

This clone came up once. This chain joins TRBV6-6 and TRBJ2-5, with 9 positions matching TRBD1. The assigned J gene may be wrong: the sequence end matches TRBJ2-7 better. The CDR3 is made up of 14 amino acids. CDR1 MNHNY and CDR2 SVGAGI come from the germline V gene (reference sequence). CDR3 bases: TGTGCCAGCAGTTACTCGACAGGGGGCTACGAGCAGTACTTC. Translation gives CASSYSTGGYEQYF.

This clone has just one count. V is TRBV13 and J is TRBJ2-7; 7 positions match TRBD2. CDR3 length: 13 residues. Germline CDR1 and CDR2: PRHDT and FYEKMQ (reference sequence). After removal of 5 bases from V and 6 bases from J, the junction contained 7 bases not matched to a gene. CDR3 protein: CASSGRESLEQYF. Written as DNA, the CDR3 is TGTGCCAGCAGCGGGCGGGAGTCCCTCGAGCAGTACTTC.

This clone appeared a few times. The chain links TRBV7-2 to TRBJ1-5, with 8 bases fitting TRBD1. V dropped 4 bases and J dropped 7; count of bases not matched to a gene: 3. The CDR3 length is 13 residues. Germline V gene sequence: CDR1 SGHTA, CDR2 FQGNSA. The CDR3 sequence is CASSYRGEQPQHF. The CDR3, as DNA: TGTGCCAGCAGCTACAGGGGGGAACAGCCCCAGCATTTT.

The chain has TRBV27 and TRBJ2-1, with D possibly matching TRBD2 (6 bases). CDR3 size: 13 residues. Per germline, CDR1 MNHEY and CDR2 SMNVEV (reference sequence). V lost 6 bases to trimming and J lost 3 bases, with 9 bases between them. The CDR3 region is CASSRDFYNEQFF. The CDR3 nucleotides read TGTGCCAGCAGCAGGGACTTCTACAATGAGCAGTTCTTC.

This clone occurred a few times. The chain combines TRBV5-4 with TRBJ2-5; 8 nucleotides align to TRBD2. Losses at the gene ends were 2 bases for V and 0 bases for J; bases not matched to a gene: 0. The CDR3 is 14 amino acids. Germline values: CDR1 SGHNT, CDR2 YYREEE (reference sequence). CDR3 coding DNA: TGTGCCAGCAGCTTAGCGGGAGACCAAGAGACCCAGTACTTC. Translating gives CASSLAGDQETQYF.

Only a few counts were recorded for this clone. The gene calls are TRBV7-9 and TRBJ2-7, with D perhaps TRBD1 (7 bases). The CDR3 sequence is 13 residues long. V lost 0 bases and J 9 bases, leaving 12 bases between the germline ends. Germline V gene lookup returns CDR1 SEHNR and CDR2 FQNEAQ (reference sequence). The CDR3 coding sequence is TGTGCCAGCAGCTTAGCGCAGGGGGGAGTGCAGTACTTC. Its protein product is CASSLAQGGVQYF. Supplemented by reference TRBV7-9 and TRBJ2-7, the full variable domain reads DTGVSQNPRHKITKRGQNVTFRCDPISEHNRLYWYRQTLGQGPEFLTYFQNEAQLEKSRLLSDRFSAERPKGSFSTLEIQRTEQGDSAMYLCASSLAQGGVQYFGPGTRLTVT.

The DNA of the CDR3 is TGTGCCAGCAGCTTAGGCAGAGATACGCAGTATTTT. This sequence encodes CASSLGRDTQYF. The chain employs TRBV7-9 and TRBJ2-3; D ambiguous. The CDR3 consists of 12 residues. The V end lost 1 base, the J end lost 5 bases, and 4 bases lay between the germline ends. Germline V gene data show CDR1 as SEHNR and CDR2 as FQNEAQ (reference sequence).

The chain joins TRBV29-1 to TRBJ1-2; 7 nucleotides agree with TRBD1. In germline, CDR1 is SQVTM, CDR2 ANQGSEA. The trim removed 6 bases at V and 4 bases at J, leaving 8 bases unmatched. CDR3 length equals 13 residues. CDR3: CSVSLQGGYGYTF. In nucleotides, the CDR3 is TGCAGCGTCTCCCTCCAGGGGGGCTATGGCTACACCTTC.